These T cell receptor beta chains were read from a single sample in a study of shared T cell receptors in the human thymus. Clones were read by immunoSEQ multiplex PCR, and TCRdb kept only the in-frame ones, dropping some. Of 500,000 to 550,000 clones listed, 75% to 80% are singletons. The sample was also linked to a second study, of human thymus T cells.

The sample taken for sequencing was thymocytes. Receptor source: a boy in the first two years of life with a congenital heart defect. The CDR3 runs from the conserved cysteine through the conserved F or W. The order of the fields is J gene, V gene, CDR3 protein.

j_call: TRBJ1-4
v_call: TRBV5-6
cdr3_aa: CASSLRPTGEDEKLFF

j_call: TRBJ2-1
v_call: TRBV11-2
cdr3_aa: CASSLGLAGGFANEQFF

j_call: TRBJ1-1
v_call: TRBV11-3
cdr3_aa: CASSSAPQGVDTEAFF

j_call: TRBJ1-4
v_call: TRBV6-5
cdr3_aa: CASSSLEANNEKLFF

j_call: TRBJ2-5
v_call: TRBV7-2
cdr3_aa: CASSLEGKTSGRAETQYF

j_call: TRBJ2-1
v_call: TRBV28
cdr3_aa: CASSLAGEDEQFF

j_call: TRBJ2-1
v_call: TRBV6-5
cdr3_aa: CASSYSSNRDFNEQFF

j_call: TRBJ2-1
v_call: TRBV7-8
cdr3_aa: CASSLRSFGGTSGRENNEQFF

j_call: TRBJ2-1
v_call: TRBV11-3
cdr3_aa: CASSWGDSYNEQFF

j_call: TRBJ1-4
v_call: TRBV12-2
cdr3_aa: CASRSRLAGGQGECNDNEKLFF

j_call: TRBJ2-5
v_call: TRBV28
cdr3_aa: CASSPRSQETQYF

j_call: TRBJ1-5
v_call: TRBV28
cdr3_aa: CASSSRTGKANQPQHF

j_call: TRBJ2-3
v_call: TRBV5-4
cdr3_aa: CASSRTSGSTDTQYF

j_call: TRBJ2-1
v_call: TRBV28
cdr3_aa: CASSFISGTSGRSEQFF

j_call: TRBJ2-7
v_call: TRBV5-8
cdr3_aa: CASSSEQYF

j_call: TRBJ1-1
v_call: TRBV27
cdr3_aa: CASSTYRAGRDTEAFF

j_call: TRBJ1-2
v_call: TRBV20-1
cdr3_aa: CSPGLHYGYTF

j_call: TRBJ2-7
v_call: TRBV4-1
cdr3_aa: CASSHATTRDRSTREQYF